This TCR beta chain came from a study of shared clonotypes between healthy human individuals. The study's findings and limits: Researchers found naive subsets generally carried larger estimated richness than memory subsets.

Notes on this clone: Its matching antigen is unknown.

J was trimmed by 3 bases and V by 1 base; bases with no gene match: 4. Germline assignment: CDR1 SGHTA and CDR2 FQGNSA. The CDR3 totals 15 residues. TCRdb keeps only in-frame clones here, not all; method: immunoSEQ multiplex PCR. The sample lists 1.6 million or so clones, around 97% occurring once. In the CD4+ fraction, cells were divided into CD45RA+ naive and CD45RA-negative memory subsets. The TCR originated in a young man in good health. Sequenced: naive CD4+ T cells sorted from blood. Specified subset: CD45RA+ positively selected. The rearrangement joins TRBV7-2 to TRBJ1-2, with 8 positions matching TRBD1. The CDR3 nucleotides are TGTGCCAGCAGCTTAGGACCGGACAGGGACTATGGCTACACCTTC. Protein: CASSLGPDRDYGYTF.